This T cell receptor beta chain was obtained from a study of tumor and adjacent non-tumor tissue in lung cancer. Turning to the study itself: There were approximately twelve adenocarcinoma, 2 squamous cell carcinoma and 1 small cell lung cancer cases. General study findings and limits: Significantly higher TCR diversity was found in tumor than normal lung.

TCRbeta libraries were built with three rounds of nested PCR, modified from ARM-PCR. TCRdb called the multiplex PCR reads again in MiXCR, with one record for every CDR3 protein. The sample lists 55,000 to 70,000 distinct CDR3 sequences, roughly three fifths occurring once. RNA was extracted from bulk tissue without any cell sorting. Newly diagnosed lung cancer patients had thoracic surgery in China, August–November 2014, without prior chemotherapy. This clonotype was seen only once. Antigen unknown. The TCR sequence derives from a man aged 45-65 years with non-small cell lung cancer. The sequenced sample consisted of lung tumor tissue.

The CDR3 bases are TGCGCCAGCAGCCAAGGGATCGGGCATGAGACCCAGTACTTC. Translation: CASSQGIGHETQYF. This chain links TRBV4-1 with TRBJ2-7; D gene ambiguous. The J call may be mistaken, given a closer DNA end match to TRBJ2-5. The CDR3 length is 14 residues. Germline assignment: CDR1 MGHRA and CDR2 YSYEKL.